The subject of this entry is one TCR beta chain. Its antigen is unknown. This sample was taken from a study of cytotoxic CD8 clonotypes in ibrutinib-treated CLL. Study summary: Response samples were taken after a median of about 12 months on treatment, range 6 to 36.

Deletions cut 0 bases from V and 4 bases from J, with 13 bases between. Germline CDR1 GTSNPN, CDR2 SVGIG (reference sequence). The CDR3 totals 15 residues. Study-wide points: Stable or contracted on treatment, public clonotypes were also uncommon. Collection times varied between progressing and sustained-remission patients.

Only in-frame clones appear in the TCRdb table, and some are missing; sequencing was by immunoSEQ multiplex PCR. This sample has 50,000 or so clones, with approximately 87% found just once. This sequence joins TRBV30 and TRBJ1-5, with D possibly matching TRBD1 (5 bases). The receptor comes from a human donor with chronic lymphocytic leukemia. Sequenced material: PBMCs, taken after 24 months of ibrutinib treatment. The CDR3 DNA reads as TGTGCCTGGAGTGTGGTGGGGGGGAGAAATCAGCCCCAGCATTTT. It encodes CAWSVVGGRNQPQHF.